The 5 T cell receptor beta chains presented below share a single source sample, sequenced in a study of cytomegalovirus exposure and HLA in healthy donors (dated by TCRdb to about 2017). The method behind the library was the immunoSEQ multiplex PCR assay. For the multiplex PCR, a mixture combining 60 forward primers for TCR Vbeta segments and 13 reverse primers for TCR Jbeta segments was used. Sourced from immuneACCESS, this table was stored by TCRdb with only in-frame sequences that have V and J called. A share of the clones is absent; for the studies checked, an unresolved V gene accounts for under half, and the remainder has no known explanation. Within this sample are about 130,000 clones, with 80% of them counted one time only. Of the sample, 4% to 4.5% falls within the top ten clones. Sequencing used PBMCs. Receptors originate from a woman aged 40 to 50 in good health and CMV-seronegative.

This chain links TRBV20-1 with TRBJ2-2; D uncertain. The V gene lost 3 bases and the J gene lost 6 bases, with 2 bases spanning the gap. CDR1 and CDR2 (germline): DFQATT, SNEGSKA (reference sequence). The CDR3 is 10 amino acids. The CDR3 loop is CSASAGELFF. Here the CDR3 DNA reads TGCAGTGCTAGCGCCGGGGAGCTGTTTTTT.

J is TRBJ1-5 and V is TRBV9; D might be TRBD1 (6 bases). Trimming pared 4 bases from V and 1 base from J, leaving 12 bases between. Germline CDR1 SGDLS, CDR2 YYNGEE. This CDR3 is 15 amino acids long. As DNA, the CDR3 is TGTGCCAGCAGCTTCACAGGGATGAGCAATCAGCCCCAGCATTTT. Its translation: CASSFTGMSNQPQHF.

The chain has TRBV7-3 and TRBJ1-1; TRBD1 might be the D (5 bases). The CDR3 consists of 13 residues. Germline CDR1 SGHTA, CDR2 FQGTGA. The V end was cut by 5 bases, the J end by 3 bases, with 10 bases between. CDR3 amino acids: CASSTTAYTEAFF. Written as DNA, the CDR3 is TGTGCCAGCAGCACGACAGCCTACACTGAAGCTTTCTTT.

This chain connects TRBV18 to TRBJ1-1, with TRBD1 matching 8 bases. Germline CDR1 KGHSH, CDR2 LQKENI. Trimming cost V 3 bases and J 8 bases; bases outside gene matches: 11. The CDR3 spans 15 residues. CDR3 in amino acids: CASSPPDRATYEAFF. CDR3 in DNA: TGTGCCAGCTCACCGCCGGACAGGGCTACCTACGAAGCTTTCTTT.

V gene TRBV28 combines with J gene TRBJ2-7; TRBD1 might be the D (5 bases). Germline-derived CDR1 and CDR2 are MDHEN and SYDVKM. V dropped 6 bases and J dropped 7 bases, with 13 bases sitting between them. The CDR3 is made up of 12 amino acids. The CDR3 DNA reads TGTGCCAGCAGCGCCTCAGGGCGGGAGCAGTACTTC. It is translated as CASSASGREQYF. The whole variable domain, remainder taken from reference TRBV28 and TRBJ2-7, is DVKVTQSSRYLVKRTGEKVFLECVQDMDHENMFWYRQDPGLGLRLIYFSYDVKMKEKGDIPEGYSVSREKKERFSLILESASTNQTSMYLCASSASGREQYFGPGTRLTVT.